This T cell receptor (beta chain) is drawn from a study of cytomegalovirus exposure and HLA in healthy donors (dated by TCRdb to the late 2010s). Regarding the research as a whole: An earlier analysis of 587 of the donors reported about 300 Gb of sequence data and approximately 120 million unique TCR beta sequences obtained from about 200 million T cells. An early release that covered several hundred HLA-typed donors contained around 300 gigabases of sequencing data and about 93 million unique TCR sequences. On average, roughly 240,000 unique TCR beta nucleotide sequences were sequenced per donor among several hundred genotyped donors of the cohort, with roughly 19% of those sequences being non-productive. The later analysis used no new phenotypic data to find candidate immune exposures, relying instead on TCR beta sequences and their occurrence across donors. HLA typing covered class I and class II loci at four-digit resolution. The study aimed to test whether signatures of past pathogen exposure could be identified by cataloging public T cell receptors. High-throughput TCR immunosequencing, statistical association of individual TCRs with disease status, and machine learning were combined to predict cytomegalovirus infection status. To decide whether each TCR beta V gene segment behaved as functional or pseudogenic, an earlier analysis of fewer than 750 of the donors relied on high-throughput TCR beta sequencing. Because of strong linkage in the cohort, roughly five DR-DQ haplotypes were treated as single units for association and clustering. The study profiled the T cell repertoires of hundreds of subjects by immunosequencing and related them to cytomegalovirus serostatus. Donor age, sex, ethnicity and CMV serostatus were compiled together with the repertoire data. Besides the first cohort of some 670 subjects, a separate validation cohort made up of over 95 different subjects was used. A later genetic analysis took genome-wide SNP genotypes for 398 of the 666 donors and used that subset as a discovery cohort. A later analysis re-examined previously published TCR beta repertoires from more than 550 donors and added high-resolution HLA genotyping to investigate patterns of TCR occurrence. The genetic ancestry cluster associated with self-reported Caucasian donors included about 81% of the 398 genotyped donors. Typing coverage differed by locus: A, B, C, DRB1 and DQB1 were typed in about 620-640 donors, DQA1 in about 500, DPA1 in 600 to 610, and DPB1 in just under 480. Every discovery cohort repertoire had been produced on one sequencing platform.

V ends up 0 bases short and J 4 bases short, with an unmatched junction base count of 4. CDR3 length: 17 amino acids, cysteine to phenylalanine. The sequence is cut down to CDR3 DNA, 51 bases in frame from base 1. In the germline V gene, CDR1 corresponds to SGHRS and CDR2 to YFSETQ. Here is what the overall study found, with its caveats: According to a later genetic analysis, donors in an Asian-associated ancestry cluster had fewer N-insertions in productive TCRs than the approximately 700-donor mean. The authors suggested that the approach could potentially be generalized to other disease states and immunological phenotypes. Only TCR beta chains were sequenced in this cohort, and the absence of alpha or paired-chain data limited detectable features. In a later analysis, several top co-occurrence clusters were reported to appear linked to parvovirus B19, influenza, CMV and Epstein-Barr virus. Roughly uniform sequencing depth across donors was assumed in presence/absence analyses, although this assumption may not hold. In a later analysis, the rate of TCR association differed among HLA loci, with DRB1 alleles having the most associated TCRs and HLA-C alleles having the fewest. In a later analysis, most CMV-associated TCR beta chains were found to appear HLA-restricted, with HLA associations seemingly driven largely by CMV exposure. For the cohort, immune exposure information was limited to CMV serostatus. While some public TCRs were present in many individuals, most TCR sequences turned up only very rarely across donors. A total of fewer than 200 TCR beta chains were listed by the study as associated with cytomegalovirus. Because HLA typing was missing for some donors at each locus, association tests included only the typed subset. Linkage disequilibrium might explain the correlated functional status among segregating V segments, but an unknown experimental factor could not be excluded. An earlier analysis of several hundred of the donors showed that most TCR beta V segments appeared in productive rearrangements either about 90% or about 30% of the time, which broadly matched IMGT annotations. Because the 87-base-pair reads could not distinguish some IMGT-functional V segments, including TRBV6-2 and TRBV6-3, those segments were excluded. The classifier was reported to diagnose cytomegalovirus status with high specificity and sensitivity in both the original and validation cohorts. A later analysis found that HLA-associated TCR beta chains were more clonally expanded and had lower generation probabilities than equally common non-associated chains. In vitro tests confirmed that three of the cytomegalovirus-associated TCR beta chains recognize cytomegalovirus antigens. A further reported finding was that TCR beta sequences accurately predicted the HLA-A and HLA-B alleles for most subjects in the first cohort. A group of highly shared sequence variants was considered likely to be a technical artifact of the sequencing pipeline. A later analysis associated 17,000 or so TCR beta sequences with specific HLA alleles at a false discovery rate of 0.05. The earlier analysis of a few hundred of the donors excluded seventeen rarely observed V segments, including chromosome 9 orphons, because counts were too low. When HLA alleles, especially DR and DQ, strongly co-occurred, TCR associations were difficult to assign to individual alleles. In a later genetic analysis, a missense DCLRE1C variant was associated with V-gene and J-gene trimming of TCR beta chains, and the association was replicated in an independent cohort.

Library method: the immunoSEQ multiplex PCR assay. A mixture of 60 forward primers for TCR Vbeta segments and 13 reverse primers for TCR Jbeta segments was used in the multiplex PCR. The CDR3 region of rearranged TCR beta genes was amplified from genomic DNA by a multiplex PCR assay. The amplified TCR beta libraries were sequenced on the Illumina HiSeq System as 87-base-pair reads. In the source study's methods: In a later analysis, 80 million or so unique TCR beta chains were counted across the 650 to 750 repertoires, and approximately 11 million of these chains were shared by at least two donors. Raw reads were error-corrected and collapsed into unique sequences with a nearest-neighbor algorithm that merged closely related sequences to remove PCR and sequencing errors. CDR3 sequences were aligned to IMGT reference sequences to assign V, D and J gene segments. For a sequence to be retained, at least a six-nucleotide match to both a V gene segment and a J gene segment was required. Rearrangements were called productive when the CDR3 lacked stop codons and stayed in frame with V and J; all others were non-productive. Following IMGT convention, CDR3 was defined as the stretch from the second conserved V-encoded cysteine up to the conserved J-encoded phenylalanine. In an earlier analysis of roughly 580 of the donors, sequences lacking an unambiguous match to a single V gene segment were excluded. In an earlier analysis of several hundred of the donors, a V segment was called functional when productive rearrangements were above 56.7%, and segregating when the standard deviation between donors exceeded 5%. A statistical classification framework was developed to diagnose cytomegalovirus status using the catalog of TCR beta chain sequences. V and J gene assignment, in a later analysis, came from comparing TCR nucleotide sequences with IMGT/GENE-DB human TR gene sequences. A later analysis assigned CDR3 sequences and most-parsimonious VDJ recombination scenarios with the TCRdist pipeline. A later analysis defined each TCR beta chain by its CDR3 amino acid sequence plus V-gene family, and excluded reads lacking a unique V-gene family. A later analysis removed several hundred highly shared, low-generation-probability nucleotide sequences to deal with suspected cross-contamination and a sequencing artifact. In a later analysis, a clonal expansion index for each public chain was calculated from normalized within-repertoire ranks of inferred template counts. Generation probabilities in a later analysis came from a VDJ recombination model fitted to out-of-frame rearrangements, and those results were checked against IGoR. In a later analysis, TCR-TCR, TCR-HLA and TCR-CMV co-occurrence was scored with hypergeometric tests, and a repertoire-size bias correction was applied to TCR pairs. In a later analysis, false discovery rates were estimated by permuting HLA or CMV assignments 20 times. In a later analysis, co-occurring TCRs were grouped with DBSCAN, and TCRdist sequence similarity was added when clustering was performed within HLA-allele-positive subsets. Co-occurrence clustering excluded repertoires with fewer than 30,000 or more than 120,000 public chains, plus five with anomalous nucleotide sharing. The source is immuneACCESS, and TCRdb retained only in-frame sequences with V and J called. Part of the clones is not carried over; for the studies checked, unresolved V genes explain less than half of this, and the remainder is unexplained. The DNA gave D and trimming, while V, J and clone size come from that table. For this sample there are 90,000 to 150,000 clones; more than 60% appear just once. The top ten clones comprise 9% to 10% of the sample.

The cohort consisted of some 730 healthy bone marrow donors. At the time of sampling, every cohort member was nominally healthy, though immune exposures that went unrecorded were likely present. The donor tested CMV seropositive and was one of the 289 seropositive cohort members. A peripheral blood sample was collected from each donor, and TCR beta sequencing was performed on peripheral blood mononuclear cells. The Qiagen DNeasy Blood Extraction Kit was used to extract genomic DNA from the blood cell samples. Concerning this clone: It lacks a known antigen. No base qualities exist here, and no much larger clone lies one base off it.

The sequenced material came from PBMCs. This sequence originates from a man aged 35 to 55 in good health and CMV-seropositive. The chain employs TRBV5-1 and TRBJ2-2; 12 bases in between match TRBD2. The sequence in DNA is TGCGCCAGCAGCTTGGACCTAGCGGGGGGGCTCACCGGGGAGCTGTTTTTT. Translated, this gives CASSLDLAGGLTGELFF. Reference TRBV5-1 and TRBJ2-2 genes cover what lies past the CDR3, so the full variable domain is KAGVTQTPRYLIKTRGQQVTLSCSPISGHRSVSWYQQTPGQGLQFLFEYFSETQRNKGNFPGRFSGRQFSNSRSEMNVSTLELGDSALYLCASSLDLAGGLTGELFFGEGSRLTVL.